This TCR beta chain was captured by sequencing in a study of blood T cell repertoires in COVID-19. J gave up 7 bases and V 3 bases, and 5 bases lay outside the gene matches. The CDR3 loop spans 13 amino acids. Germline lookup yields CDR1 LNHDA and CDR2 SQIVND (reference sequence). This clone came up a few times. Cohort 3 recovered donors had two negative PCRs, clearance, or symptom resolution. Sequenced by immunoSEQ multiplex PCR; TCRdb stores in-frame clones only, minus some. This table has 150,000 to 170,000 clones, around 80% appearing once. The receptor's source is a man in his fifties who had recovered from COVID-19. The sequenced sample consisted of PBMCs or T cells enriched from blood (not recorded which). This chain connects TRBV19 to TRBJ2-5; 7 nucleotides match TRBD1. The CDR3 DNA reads TGTGCCAGTAGTATCGACAGGGAACGGACCCAGTACTTC. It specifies CASSIDRERTQYF.